This is a list of T cell receptor beta chains from one sample in a study of CD8+ T cells in alopecia areata. Repertoires were generated with immunoSEQ multiplex PCR, while TCRdb's copy carries only in-frame clones and drops some. The top ten hold around 8.8% of the sample, which has 95,000 to 110,000 clones, roughly 53% seen once. The specimen sequenced was CD4+ T cells sorted from blood. The origin of the receptors is a human donor in good health. The CDR3 runs from the conserved cysteine through the conserved F or W. The D gene is left open where the match is weak. Not every row has a clone size; where given, it reads once, few, many or a size class.

v_call	d_call	clone_size	j_call	cdr3_nt	cdr3_aa
TRBV7-7	NA	many	TRBJ2-7	TGTGCTAGCAGCTTAGGGGGGTGTACCTACGAGCAGTACTTC	CASSLGGCTYEQYF
TRBV7-2	NA	once	TRBJ2-5	TGTGCCAGCAGCTCGGGCAGGGGCGCTGGGACCCAGTACTTC	CASSSGRGAGTQYF
TRBV7-9	NA	NA	TRBJ2-7	TGTGCCAGCAGCTTACAGGGATTTGGCGAGCAGTACTTC	CASSLQGFGEQYF
TRBV14	TRBD1	few	TRBJ2-7	TGTGCCAGCAGCCAAGCCGGGACAGGGTTCTACGAGCAGTACTTC	CASSQAGTGFYEQYF
TRBV5-1	TRBD1	NA	TRBJ2-3	TGCGCCAGCAGCAGGCCGGGGACAGGCACAGATACGCAGTATTTT	CASSRPGTGTDTQYF
TRBV29-1	NA	few	TRBJ2-3	TGCAGCGTGAAAGACTACCCTAACACAGATACGCAGTATTTT	CSVKDYPNTDTQYF
TRBV6-6	NA	once	TRBJ2-5	TGTGCCAGCAGCCGCCCGTCGGAGACCCAGTACTTC	CASSRPSETQYF
TRBV5-1	TRBD2	NA	TRBJ2-5	TGCGCCAGCAGCTCGCCCCTTTCGACTAGCGGGAAAGAGACCCAGTACTTC	CASSSPLSTSGKETQYF
TRBV5-1	NA	NA	TRBJ2-7	TGCGCCAGCAGCTTTCAACAGGGCCTCTCCTACGAGCAGTACTTC	CASSFQQGLSYEQYF
TRBV7-7	NA	NA	TRBJ2-7	TGTGCTAGCAGCTTATCTCACGGCTCCGGAGAGCAGTACTTC	CASSLSHGSGEQYF
TRBV5-4	NA	NA	TRBJ2-1	TGTGCCAGCAGCTTGTTGAATGAGCAGTTCTTC	CASSLLNEQFF
TRBV9	TRBD2	once	TRBJ2-5	TGTGCCAGCAGCGTAGGTAATAGCGGGGCAAGGTCTCAAGAGACCCAGTACTTC	CASSVGNSGARSQETQYF
TRBV6-6	TRBD2	NA	TRBJ2-5	TGTGCCAGCAGTTCTCCGGGCGGGGGGGCAGAGACCCAGTACTTC	CASSSPGGGAETQYF
TRBV7-9	NA	few	TRBJ2-3	TGTGCCAGCAGTTCCCAGGGGTTTCCCACAGATACGCAGTATTTT	CASSSQGFPTDTQYF